Only a few counts were recorded for the clone carrying this TCR beta chain. Its specificity is unknown. This CDR3 is built from 14 residues. Germline CDR1 SGHTA, CDR2 FQGNSA. V lost 5 bases to trimming and J lost 1 base, with 11 bases between them. Profiled with immunoSEQ multiplex PCR; TCRdb holds only in-frame clones, not every one. The sample carries about 480,000 clones, 87% recorded once. These data come from a study of Ad26.COV2.S vaccination and SARS-CoV-2 variants. Overall study: The donor was enrolled in the Ad26.COV2.S arm of the COV1001 trial. Study-wide results and caveats: There was a possibility that the TCR breadth and depth analyses underestimated total T cell responses. Spike-specific CD8+ and CD4+ T cell responses reportedly showed substantial breadth after vaccination.

The treatment was: 15 to 20 received Ad26.COV2.S at low or high dose, single or two shots; about 5 received placebo; per-sample allocation not given. The investigators took samples on day 63 after the first vaccine or placebo injection. This rearrangement joins TRBV7-2 to TRBJ1-1, with D possibly matching TRBD1 (5 bases). The receptor was derived from a person between 18 and 65 years old who received the Ad26.COV2.S COVID-19 vaccine or a placebo. Sequencing was performed on peripheral blood, taken in a trial of Ad26.COV2.S vaccine versus placebo. CDR3 protein: CASSPRQRNTEAFF. The CDR3 coding sequence is TGTGCCAGCAGCCCCCGACAGAGGAACACTGAAGCTTTCTTT.